This T cell receptor beta chain was obtained from a study of beta chain features in type 1 diabetes. The V gene's germline CDR1 is SGHNT and CDR2 YYREEE (reference sequence). Trimming removed 4 bases from V and 3 bases from J, with 5 bases in between. This CDR3 is 12 amino acids long. The study reverse transcribed the entire isolated RNA, so it sequenced expressed TCRB transcripts. The table came from immunoSEQ multiplex PCR; TCRdb's copy has only in-frame clones and leaves some out. The repertoire includes roughly 400,000 clones, about 14% of them detected once, and 0.019% sits in the top ten. The rearrangement uses TRBV5-4 and TRBJ2-1; D gene unclear. The source is a woman aged 18-29 years in good health. Sequencing was carried out using naive CD4+ T cells from blood. The CDR3, as DNA: TGTGCCAGCAGCCCCTACTACAATGAGCAGTTCTTC. Residues: CASSPYYNEQFF.